This T cell receptor (beta chain) is drawn from a study of blood T cell repertoires in COVID-19 (dated by TCRdb to the early 2020s). With respect to the entire study: Samples from collaborators originated in the United States, Italy and Spain and spanned both the acute and convalescent phases of COVID-19. The dataset comprised deeply sampled blood TCRbeta repertoires from subjects exposed to, actively infected with, or recovered from COVID-19. The samples were drawn from two sources: the first 160 participants of the ongoing ImmuneRACE study, and 1,254 subjects contributed by 6 global collaborators. Where HLA class I and class II types were available, the types were taken from metadata supplied by the sample provider, not from assay-based typing. The sample metadata nearly always contained a de-identified subject ID, COVID-19 status, age in years and sex. The repertoires were released in a freely available public database meant as a resource for research on the immune response to SARS-CoV-2. The prospective study material was composed of cDNA or gDNA derived from T cells, B-cell-depleted T cells, or PBMCs. The paper's findings and limits, for the study overall: The amount of clinical and demographic metadata varied by source and participant and was provided uncurated.

TCRbeta CDR3 regions were amplified from genomic DNA by means of the immunoSEQ Assay, a bias-controlled multiplex PCR. The original pipeline was this. The number of nucleated cells in each sample was estimated from the amplification of reference gene primers within the assay. Sequence reads were collapsed and filtered to measure the absolute abundance of every unique TCRbeta CDR3 rearrangement. For each sample, productive Simpson clonality was calculated as the square root of Simpson's diversity index over productive rearrangements. Here the immuneACCESS table is served through TCRdb, limited to in-frame sequences with V and J called. Missing clones are a known gap in these copies; in checked studies unresolved V genes cover under half, and the rest lacks a known reason. That table furnishes V, J and clone size, whereas the DNA furnished D and trimming. The sample records 200,000 to 300,000 clones, over 80% of which are singletons. Jointly, the top ten make up around 25% of the sample.

From the cysteine up to the phenylalanine, the CDR3 has a length of 14 residues. Only CDR3 DNA is held: 42 bases, read in frame from base 1. V loses 6 bases at its end and J loses 4 bases; junction bases beyond the gene matches: 3. CDR1 MNHNY and CDR2 SVGAGI were looked up in the germline V gene (reference sequence). The collaborating institutions used their own protocols to collect whole blood in K2EDTA tubes. Collaborator samples were shipped for TCRbeta analysis as frozen whole blood, isolated PBMCs, or DNA extracted from either sample type. Regarding this clone: Its antigen has not been determined. One base away there is no much larger clone; base qualities are not given.

The sample comprised peripheral blood. The rearranged segments are TRBV6-6 and TRBJ1-4; a stretch of 9 junction bases matches TRBD1. This TCR was recovered from a man aged 35 to 55 with acute or convalescent COVID-19. The CDR3 region: CASSGTGFNEKLFF. The nucleotide sequence reads TGTGCCAGCAGCGGGACAGGGTTTAATGAAAAACTGTTTTTT.